Below, 15 T cell receptor beta chains from the same sample are listed, as sequenced in a study of T cells in Graves' hyperthyroidism and ophthalmopathy. TCR beta CDR3 regions were amplified from RNA. The HTBI primer set was used in a first-round RT-PCR of the TCR CDR3. Using its own MiXCR run on the multiplex PCR reads, TCRdb lists one record per CDR3 protein. The sample includes about 560,000 distinct CDR3 sequences, under 60% seen only once; the top ten take nearly 8.5%. The sample taken for sequencing was peripheral blood or thyroid tissue (not recorded which). The source is a woman under 30 with Graves' hyperthyroidism.

As DNA, the CDR3 is TGTGCCAGCAGCAGTGTCCGGGGATGGGACAATGAGCAGTTCTTC. Protein sequence: CASSSVRGWDNEQFF. This chain connects TRBV7-9 to TRBJ2-1; tentative D call: TRBD2 (5 bases). This CDR3 spans 15 amino acids. V gave up 5 bases and J gave up 5 bases, with 16 bases separating them. The V gene's germline CDR1 is SEHNR and CDR2 FQNEAQ (reference sequence).

In DNA, the CDR3 is TGTGCCAGTAGTATGAAGCAGAATACGCAGTATTTT. Amino acids: CASSMKQNTQYF. The rearrangement links TRBV19 to TRBJ2-3, with D unclear. In germline, CDR1 is LNHDA, CDR2 SQIVND (reference sequence). V was clipped by 3 bases and J by 7 bases, with 8 bases between them. The CDR3 consists of 12 residues.

In regard to this clonotype: This clone may be a read error of a much larger clone one base away. The chain uses TRBV7-2 and TRBJ1-2; no firm D call. This CDR3 is 15 amino acids long. V was shortened by 1 base and J by 0 bases, with 9 bases between the two germline ends. Germline-derived CDR1 and CDR2 are SGHTA and FQGNSA. The CDR3 bases are TGTGCCAGCAGCTTAGTGGCTATCGCTAACTATGGCTACACCTTC. Amino acid sequence: CASSLVAIANYGYTF.

Remarks on this clonotype: A junction boundary mismatches the germline segment, possibly from a read error. The rearrangement links TRBV11-3 to TRBJ2-5; D is unresolved. The CDR3 loop spans 11 amino acids. The germline V gene has CDR1 SGHNT and CDR2 YENEEA. CDR3: CASSLDDLHFF. DNA of the CDR3: TGTGCCAGCAGCTTAGATGATTTGCACTTCTTC. Full variable domain (rest looked up from reference TRBV11-3 and TRBJ2-5): EAGVVQSPRYKIIEKKQPVAFWCNPISGHNTLYWYLQNLGQGPELLIRYENEEAVDDSQLPKDRFSAERLKGVDSTLKIQPAELGDSAVYLCASSLDDLHFFGPGTRLLVL.

The chain recombines TRBV12-3 or TRBV12-4 with TRBJ1-5; D call uncertain. The CDR3 loop spans 14 amino acids. V was clipped by 7 bases and J by 7 bases, with 17 bases between them. The CDR3 DNA follows: TGTGCCAGCAAAATGTCGGGAGATAACCAGCCCCAGCATTTT. Its translation is CASKMSGDNQPQHF.

The V call is TRBV5-1, the J call TRBJ2-7; no reliable D call. Germline values: CDR1 SGHRS, CDR2 YFSETQ. Deletions cut 1 base from V and 7 bases from J, with 12 bases between. The CDR3 extends over 13 amino acids. CDR3 DNA: TGCGCCAGCAGCTTGACCAGGAGTGAGGAGCAGTACTTC. Amino acid sequence: CASSLTRSEEQYF.

Regarding this clonotype: The junction does not match germline at one end; this may be a read error. In DNA, the CDR3 is TGTGCCAGCAGCGTCCAGGGCTTT. Its translation is CASSVQGF. The gene calls are TRBV7-2 and TRBJ1-1, with D tentatively TRBD1 (5 bases). This CDR3 region has 8 residues. Germline values: CDR1 SGHTA, CDR2 FQGNSA.

With regard to this clonotype: This sequence may be a read error, since a much larger clone differs from it by one base. The CDR3 region is CAISANGKETQYF. Here the CDR3 DNA reads TGTGCCATCAGTGCAAACGGAAAAGAGACCCAGTACTTC. The chain joins TRBV10-3 to TRBJ2-5; no firm D call. Germline loops: CDR1 ENHRY, CDR2 SYGVKD. V was shortened by 4 bases and J by 3 bases, with 9 bases between the two germline ends. This CDR3 has 13 amino acids.

CDR3 bases: TGCGCCAGCAGCATGGGGGCAACTATTAACTATGGCTACACCTTC. As protein: CASSMGATINYGYTF. V and J are TRBV5-1 and TRBJ1-2; D perhaps matches TRBD1 (6 bases). Per the germline V gene, CDR1 is SGHRS and CDR2 is YFSETQ. This CDR3 spans 15 amino acids. V lost 4 bases, J lost 1 base, and 14 bases lay in between.

On this clonotype: One end of the junction does not line up with germline, which may come from a read error. The rearrangement joins TRBV6-5 to TRBJ2-5, with a weak D call TRBD2 (5 bases). The CDR3 runs 11 residues. Germline V CDR1 and CDR2: MNHEY, SVGAGI. Here the CDR3 DNA reads TGTGCCAGCAGTTACGGGGAGACCCGGTACTTC. The encoded protein is CASSYGETRYF.

This clonotype has more than one count but fewer than ten. This chain links TRBV19 with TRBJ2-7; D might be TRBD2 (6 bases). With 6 bases removed from V and 3 bases from J, the gap between germline ends came to 15 bases. The CDR3 covers 14 residues. From germline, CDR1 is LNHDA and CDR2 SQIVND (reference sequence). This chain's CDR3 is CASSSGRGGYEQYF. CDR3 coding DNA: TGTGCCAGTAGCTCCGGAAGGGGAGGCTACGAGCAGTACTTC.

This clonotype was counted a few times. This chain links TRBV7-2 with TRBJ2-7, with 9 bases matching TRBD2. Germline V gene sequence: CDR1 SGHTA, CDR2 FQGNSA. There are 15 residues in the CDR3. V was pared by 3 bases and J by 3 bases, with 6 bases of the junction left unmatched. The CDR3, as DNA: TGTGCCAGCAGCTTGACTAGCGGACCGCGCTACGAGCAGTACTTC. Its protein is CASSLTSGPRYEQYF.

V usage is TRBV9 and J usage is TRBJ1-3, with 8 positions matching TRBD1. This CDR3 has 15 residues. The trim removed 4 bases at V and 4 bases at J, leaving 7 bases unmatched. Germline loops: CDR1 SGDLS, CDR2 YYNGEE. The DNA for the CDR3 is TGTGCCAGCAGCCCTCGGACAGGGTTCGGAAACACCATATATTTT. Its protein is CASSPRTGFGNTIYF.

Remarks on this clonotype: A read error is possible here, since a much larger clone lies one base away. The genes are TRBV11-3 and TRBJ1-6; D is possibly TRBD1 (5 bases). The CDR3 is made up of 12 amino acids. CDR1 and CDR2 from the germline V gene are SGHNT and YENEEA. V lost 8 bases and J 9 bases, leaving 11 bases between the germline ends. CDR3 sequence reads: CASHRGASPLHF. The CDR3 bases are TGTGCCAGCCACAGAGGGGCTTCACCCCTCCACTTT.

The DNA for the CDR3 is TGCAGTGCTAGAGATGGTGGGAGCGGTTCTCCCGAGCAGTACTTC. It specifies CSARDGGSGSPEQYF. The chain recombines TRBV20-1 with TRBJ2-7, with TRBD2 as a possible D gene (5 bases). The germline CDR1 and CDR2 sequences are DFQATT and SNEGSKA (reference sequence). Trimming stripped 0 bases from V and 6 bases from J, with 18 bases between. CDR3 length equals 15 residues.